The 21 T cell receptor beta chains given below trace back to one sample, sequenced in a study of blood T cell repertoires in COVID-19. The assay was immunoSEQ multiplex PCR, and TCRdb's table has in-frame clones only and misses some. Counted here are 200,000 or so clones, roughly four fifths occurring once; the ten biggest clones make up more than 5%. Sequenced sample: peripheral blood. The source of these receptors is a woman in her twenties or thirties with acute or convalescent COVID-19.

The chain uses TRBV27 and TRBJ1-3, with 7 bases that match TRBD1. The CDR3 covers 16 residues. Germline V gene lookup returns CDR1 MNHEY and CDR2 SMNVEV (reference sequence). The V segment lost 0 bases and the J segment 0 bases; nucleotides outside the gene matches: 2. CDR3 amino acids: CASSLSGQHSGNTIYF. CDR3 coding DNA: TGTGCCAGCAGTTTATCGGGACAGCACTCTGGAAACACCATATATTTT.

The V and J genes are TRBV9 and TRBJ1-1; TRBD1 aligns across 8 bases. Trimming took 4 bases from V and 8 from J; bases not matched to a gene: 7. CDR1 is SGDLS and CDR2 is YYNGEE in the germline V gene. The CDR3 covers 13 residues. The CDR3 here is CASSRQGRPEAFF. The CDR3 nucleotides are TGTGCCAGCAGCAGACAGGGGAGGCCAGAAGCTTTCTTT.

The table lists this clone with a few counts. CDR3 residues: CASNHPGTPDSYEQYF. The CDR3 nucleotides are TGTGCCAGCAACCACCCCGGGACTCCTGACTCCTACGAGCAGTACTTC. The chain employs TRBV21-1 and TRBJ2-7; the table names TRBD2, a call not compared with the DNA. TRBV21-1 is termed a pseudogene. This CDR3 region has 16 residues.

This chain links TRBV6-2 or TRBV6-3 with TRBJ1-6; TRBD1 agrees at 11 bases. Germline lookup yields CDR1 MNHEY and CDR2 SVGEGT. V lost 2 bases, J lost 5 bases, and 17 bases stayed unmatched. The CDR3 covers 21 residues. Written as DNA, the CDR3 is TGTGCCAGCAGTTACCGGTCTCGAGAATGGACAGGGGGCGGCAATAATTCACCCCTCCACTTT. Protein sequence: CASSYRSREWTGGGNNSPLHF.

This clone appeared a single time. The chain links TRBV4-3 to TRBJ1-1; D might be TRBD1 (6 bases). Germline V gives CDR1 LGHNA, CDR2 YSLEER. The CDR3 has 18 residues. V lost 0 bases to trimming and J lost 1 base, with 18 bases between them. The CDR3 nucleotides are TGCGCCAGCAGCCAAGACTCTTTCGGGACAAGGGGGAACACTGAAGCTTTCTTT. Translating gives CASSQDSFGTRGNTEAFF.

The chain joins TRBV5-6 to TRBJ2-5; no reliable D call. Per germline, CDR1 SGHDT and CDR2 YYEEEE. Trimming pared 4 bases from V and 5 bases from J, leaving 12 bases between. CDR3 length equals 13 residues. CDR3 in amino acids: CASSDTVQETQYF. CDR3 nucleotides: TGTGCCAGCAGCGACACAGTGCAGGAGACCCAGTACTTC.

This clone was recorded a few times. J is TRBJ2-4 and V is TRBV3-1 (or the pseudogene TRBV3-2), with D hard to call. With 4 bases removed from V and 2 bases from J, the gap between germline ends came to 15 bases. The CDR3 has 16 amino acids. CDR1 is LGHDT, CDR2 YNNKEL, per germline (reference sequence). CDR3 protein: CASSPGSKIPKNIQYF. The CDR3 DNA reads TGTGCCAGCAGCCCTGGCTCCAAGATACCCAAAAACATTCAGTACTTC.

As to this clone: Other DNA sequences in the sample encode the same CDR3. The gene calls are TRBV9 and TRBJ2-5; a weak D match, TRBD1 (6 bases). V shed 0 bases and J shed 2 bases, with 8 bases lying between them. The CDR3 contains 14 residues. Germline-derived CDR1 and CDR2 are SGDLS and YYNGEE. The CDR3 DNA sequence: TGTGCCAGCAGCGTAGGCCAGGGGCAAGAGACCCAGTACTTC. Protein: CASSVGQGQETQYF.

This chain uses TRBV5-6 with TRBJ2-7, with 9 bases identical to TRBD2. This CDR3 has 15 residues. Germline CDR1 reads SGHDT; CDR2 reads YYEEEE. V shed 4 bases and J 0 bases; nucleotides not matched to a gene: 5. The CDR3 nucleotides are TGTGCCAGCAGCGTTCTAGCGGGAAGCTCCTACGAGCAGTACTTC. Translation gives CASSVLAGSSYEQYF.

V gene TRBV7-9 combines with J gene TRBJ1-2; D perhaps matches TRBD1 (6 bases). The CDR3 length is 13 residues. The V end was cut by 5 bases, the J end by 2 bases, with 9 bases between. CDR1 and CDR2 from the germline V gene are SEHNR and FQNEAQ (reference sequence). This chain's CDR3 is CASSHGQNYGYTF. In nucleotides, the CDR3 is TGTGCCAGCAGCCATGGACAGAACTATGGCTACACCTTC.

The chain couples TRBV18 to TRBJ1-1; no clear D. This CDR3 comprises 13 residues. V shed 2 bases and J shed 3 bases, with 7 bases lying between them. Germline loops: CDR1 KGHSH, CDR2 LQKENI. The DNA of the CDR3 is TGTGCCAGCTCACCATTACGGGACACTGAAGCTTTCTTT. This sequence encodes CASSPLRDTEAFF.

The chain is built from TRBV19 and TRBJ2-5, with TRBD2 identical over 11 bases. The CDR3 runs 15 residues. The V segment lost 4 bases and the J segment 2 bases; nucleotides outside the gene matches: 3. Germline CDR1 and CDR2: LNHDA and SQIVND (reference sequence). The CDR3 DNA reads as TGTGCCAGTAGTACTAGCGGGGGGTTTCAAGAGACCCAGTACTTC. This gives the protein CASSTSGGFQETQYF.

The chain is built from TRBV10-3 and TRBJ1-1; TRBD1 agrees at 10 bases. The CDR3 length is 14 residues. The V segment lost 6 bases and the J segment 3 bases; nucleotides outside the gene matches: 4. The germline V gene encodes CDR1 ENHRY and CDR2 SYGVKD. The chain's CDR3 is CAISTGTGDTEAFF. The CDR3 coding sequence is TGTGCCATCAGCACCGGGACAGGGGACACTGAAGCTTTCTTT.

J is TRBJ2-5 and V is TRBV28; a possible D gene is TRBD1 (6 bases). Germline V gene lookup returns CDR1 MDHEN and CDR2 SYDVKM. The CDR3 is 13 amino acids. Trimming cost V 4 bases and J 5 bases, with 11 bases left between them. CDR3 residues: CASSSGVVETQYF. The DNA of the CDR3 is TGTGCCAGCAGTTCAGGGGTCGTGGAGACCCAGTACTTC.

The sample holds a few counts of this clone. The rearrangement links TRBV4-2 to TRBJ2-3, with D maybe TRBD1 (5 bases). V was pared by 5 bases and J by 4 bases, with 10 bases between. This CDR3 comprises 13 residues. CDR1 and CDR2 (germline): LGHNA, YNFKEQ. The CDR3 here is CASSSQGADTQYF. Here the CDR3 DNA reads TGTGCCAGCAGCTCCCAAGGGGCAGATACGCAGTATTTT.

V is TRBV7-9 and J is TRBJ1-6; D call uncertain. CDR1 SEHNR and CDR2 FQNEAQ come from the germline V gene (reference sequence). CDR3 size: 15 residues. The germline V and J ends were trimmed by 5 bases and 0 bases, with 8 bases remaining between them. CDR3 sequence (DNA): TGTGCCAGCAGCCGCTCCAGCTCCTATAATTCACCCCTCCACTTT. This codes for CASSRSSSYNSPLHF.

The chain is built from TRBV30 and TRBJ1-2; 12 nucleotides line up with TRBD1. The V segment lost 2 bases and the J segment 4 bases; nucleotides outside the gene matches: 8. The germline V gene has CDR1 GTSNPN and CDR2 SVGIG (reference sequence). CDR3 length: 16 residues. The CDR3 DNA reads TGTGCCTGGAGTTCCGGGACAGGGGGCCGGGGCTATGGCTACACCTTC. Translation: CAWSSGTGGRGYGYTF. The full variable domain, with the rest looked up from reference TRBV30 and TRBJ1-2, is SQTIHQWPATLVQPVGSPLSLECTVEGTSNPNLYWYRQAAGRGLQLLFYSVGIGQISSEVPQNLSASRPQDRQFILSSKKLLLSDSGFYLCAWSSGTGGRGYGYTFGSGTRLTVV.

This chain connects TRBV19 to TRBJ2-1; D is perhaps TRBD2 (6 bases). Germline-derived CDR1 and CDR2 are LNHDA and SQIVND (reference sequence). There are 17 residues in the CDR3. Deletions cut 4 bases from V and 4 bases from J, with 20 bases between. The CDR3 loop is CASSTPGLPRLYNEQFF. CDR3 in DNA: TGTGCCAGTAGTACACCGGGACTTCCCAGACTTTACAATGAGCAGTTCTTC.

The chain recombines TRBV5-1 with TRBJ1-2; 8 bases match TRBD1. The V gene's germline CDR1 is SGHRS and CDR2 YFSETQ. The CDR3 is 15 amino acids. Germline trimming cut 0 bases from V and 3 bases from J; bases unmatched to any gene: 4. CDR3 DNA sequence: TGCGCCAGCAGCTTGGACCAGGGGGCGGACTATGGCTACACCTTC. Protein sequence: CASSLDQGADYGYTF.

V is TRBV29-1 and J is TRBJ1-2; D gene unclear. CDR1 and CDR2 from the germline V gene are SQVTM and ANQGSEA. This CDR3 has 10 residues. Between the trimmed V and J ends, which lost 6 bases and 5 bases, there was a span of 7 bases. CDR3 loop: CSVSEYGYTF. The DNA for the CDR3 is TGCAGCGTCTCTGAGTATGGCTACACCTTC. Complete variable domain (other parts from reference TRBV29-1 and TRBJ1-2): SAVISQKPSRDICQRGTSLTIQCQVDSQVTMMFWYRQQPGQSLTLIATANQGSEATYESGFVIDKFPISRPNLTFSTLTVSNMSPEDSSIYLCSVSEYGYTFGSGTRLTVV.

V usage is TRBV7-9 and J usage is TRBJ1-5; D is possibly TRBD1 (5 bases). Trimming shortened V by 5 bases and J by 2 bases, and 10 bases separated the two germline ends. The V gene's germline CDR1 is SEHNR and CDR2 FQNEAQ (reference sequence). The CDR3 has 14 amino acids. CDR3 protein: CASSVDSGNQPQHF. The CDR3 DNA reads TGTGCCAGCAGCGTCGACAGTGGCAATCAGCCCCAGCATTTT.